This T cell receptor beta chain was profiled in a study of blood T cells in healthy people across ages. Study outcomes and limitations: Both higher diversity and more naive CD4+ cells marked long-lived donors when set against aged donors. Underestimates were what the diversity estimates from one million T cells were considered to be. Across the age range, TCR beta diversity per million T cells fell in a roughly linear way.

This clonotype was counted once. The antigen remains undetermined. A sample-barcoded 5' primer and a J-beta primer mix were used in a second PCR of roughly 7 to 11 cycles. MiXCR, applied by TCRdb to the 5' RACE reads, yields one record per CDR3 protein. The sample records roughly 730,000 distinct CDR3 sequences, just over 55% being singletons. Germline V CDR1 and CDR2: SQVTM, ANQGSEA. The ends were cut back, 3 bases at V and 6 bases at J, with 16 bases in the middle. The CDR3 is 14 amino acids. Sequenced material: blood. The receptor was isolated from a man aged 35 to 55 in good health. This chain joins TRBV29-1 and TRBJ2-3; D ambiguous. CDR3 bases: TGCAGCGTTGAGTATTTCTCCTCGAGGGATACGCAGTATTTT. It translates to CSVEYFSSRDTQYF.